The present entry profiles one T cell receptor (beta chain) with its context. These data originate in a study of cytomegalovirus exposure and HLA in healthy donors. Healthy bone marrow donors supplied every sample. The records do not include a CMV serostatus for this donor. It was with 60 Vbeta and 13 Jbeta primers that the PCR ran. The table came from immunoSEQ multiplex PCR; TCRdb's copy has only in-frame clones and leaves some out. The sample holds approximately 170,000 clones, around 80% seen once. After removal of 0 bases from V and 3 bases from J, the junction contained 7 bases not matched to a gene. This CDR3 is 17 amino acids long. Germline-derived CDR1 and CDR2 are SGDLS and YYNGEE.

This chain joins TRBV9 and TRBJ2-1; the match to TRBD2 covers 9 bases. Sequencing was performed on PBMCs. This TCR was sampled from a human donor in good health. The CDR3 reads CASSVEASGALYNEQFF. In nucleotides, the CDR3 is TGTGCCAGCAGCGTAGAGGCTAGCGGGGCCCTCTACAATGAGCAGTTCTTC.